This entry is about one TCR beta chain. The CDR3 totals 13 residues. Trimming pared 7 bases from V and 4 bases from J, leaving 13 bases between. Germline CDR1 SGHRS, CDR2 YFSETQ. This entry comes from a study of blood T cell repertoires in COVID-19. About the research overall: COVID-19 samples from acute and convalescent phases originated in the United States, Italy and Spain. The cDNA or gDNA used as material had been derived from T cells, B-cell-depleted T cells, or PBMCs.

In the study's own analysis: Reference gene primers were amplified, and this amplification served to estimate nucleated cell counts. The table came from immunoSEQ multiplex PCR; TCRdb's copy has only in-frame clones and leaves some out. Clone size and the V and J calls come from that table; the DNA yielded D and trimming. The table includes 250,000 or so clones, roughly nine tenths detected once. The sequence was obtained from a young man with active or convalescent COVID-19. Sequencing input: peripheral blood. V and J are TRBV5-1 and TRBJ2-3; D is uncertain. CDR3 in amino acids: CASGHPSADTQYF. CDR3 in DNA: TGCGCCAGCGGTCATCCGTCGGCAGATACGCAGTATTTT.